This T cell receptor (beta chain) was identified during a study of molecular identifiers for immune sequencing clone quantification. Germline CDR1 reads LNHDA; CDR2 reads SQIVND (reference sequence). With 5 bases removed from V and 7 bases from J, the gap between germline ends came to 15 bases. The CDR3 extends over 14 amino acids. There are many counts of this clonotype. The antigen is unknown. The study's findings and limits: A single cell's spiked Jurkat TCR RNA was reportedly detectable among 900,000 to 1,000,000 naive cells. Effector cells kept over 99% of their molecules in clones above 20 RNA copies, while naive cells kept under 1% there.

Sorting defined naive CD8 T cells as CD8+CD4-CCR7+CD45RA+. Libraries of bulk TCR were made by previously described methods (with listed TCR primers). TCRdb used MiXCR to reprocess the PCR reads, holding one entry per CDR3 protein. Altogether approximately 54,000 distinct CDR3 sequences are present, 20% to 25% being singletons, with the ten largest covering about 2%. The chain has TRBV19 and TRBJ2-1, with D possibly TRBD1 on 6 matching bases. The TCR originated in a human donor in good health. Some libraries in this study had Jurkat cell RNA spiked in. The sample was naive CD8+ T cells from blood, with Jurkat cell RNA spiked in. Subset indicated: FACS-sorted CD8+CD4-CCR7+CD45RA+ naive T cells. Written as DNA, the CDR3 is TGTGCCAGTAGTCCCGGGACAACGAGGAATGAGCAGTTCTTC. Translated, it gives CASSPGTTRNEQFF.